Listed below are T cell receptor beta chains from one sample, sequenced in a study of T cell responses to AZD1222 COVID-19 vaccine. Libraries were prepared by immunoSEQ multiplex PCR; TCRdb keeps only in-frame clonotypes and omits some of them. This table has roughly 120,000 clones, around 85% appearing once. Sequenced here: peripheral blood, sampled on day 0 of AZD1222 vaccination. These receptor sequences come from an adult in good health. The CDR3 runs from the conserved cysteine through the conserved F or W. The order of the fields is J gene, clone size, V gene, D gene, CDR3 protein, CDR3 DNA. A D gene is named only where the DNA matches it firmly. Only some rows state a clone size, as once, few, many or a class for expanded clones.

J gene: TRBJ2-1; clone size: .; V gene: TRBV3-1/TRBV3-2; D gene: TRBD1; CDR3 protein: CASSSGQGTYNEQFF; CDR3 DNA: TGTGCCAGCAGCTCGGGACAGGGGACCTACAATGAGCAGTTCTTC
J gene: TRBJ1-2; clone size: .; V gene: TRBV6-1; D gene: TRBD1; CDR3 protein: CASSEGTGGAGYGYTF; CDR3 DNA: TGTGCCAGCAGTGAAGGGACAGGGGGCGCAGGCTATGGCTACACCTTC
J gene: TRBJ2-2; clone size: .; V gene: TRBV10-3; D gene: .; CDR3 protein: CATTDGQGSAGELFF; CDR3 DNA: TGTGCCACTACAGACGGCCAAGGATCGGCCGGGGAGCTGTTTTTT
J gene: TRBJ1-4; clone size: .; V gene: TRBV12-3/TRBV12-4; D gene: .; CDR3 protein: CASSFDNNEKLFF; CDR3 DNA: TGTGCCAGCAGTTTCGACAACAATGAAAAACTGTTTTTT
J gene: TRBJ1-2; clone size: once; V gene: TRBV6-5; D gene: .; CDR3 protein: CASRRGSSNYGYTF; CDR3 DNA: TGTGCCAGCAGGCGAGGGAGCTCTAACTATGGCTACACCTTC
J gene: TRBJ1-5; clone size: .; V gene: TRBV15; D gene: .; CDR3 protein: CATSRGGGIQPQHF; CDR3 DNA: TGTGCCACCAGCAGGGGAGGGGGGATTCAGCCCCAGCATTTT
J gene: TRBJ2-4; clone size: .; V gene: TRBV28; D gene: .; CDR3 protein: CASNSRDLAKNIQYF; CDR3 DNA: TGTGCCAGCAATTCCAGGGACCTAGCCAAAAACATTCAGTACTTC
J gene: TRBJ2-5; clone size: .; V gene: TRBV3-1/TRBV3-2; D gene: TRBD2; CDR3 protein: CASSPTSGRPQETQYF; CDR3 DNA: TGTGCCAGCAGCCCGACTAGCGGGAGACCACAAGAGACCCAGTACTTC
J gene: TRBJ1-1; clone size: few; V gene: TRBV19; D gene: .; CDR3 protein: CASSIGRSMNTEAFF; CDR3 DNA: TGTGCCAGTAGTATCGGCAGGTCCATGAACACTGAAGCTTTCTTT
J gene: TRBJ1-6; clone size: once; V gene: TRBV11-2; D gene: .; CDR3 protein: CASSLGTLYNSPLHF; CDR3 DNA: TGTGCCAGCAGCTTAGGGACCCTCTATAATTCACCCCTCCACTTT
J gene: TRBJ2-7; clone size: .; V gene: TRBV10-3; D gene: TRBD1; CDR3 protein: CAIRTQGTSSYEQYF; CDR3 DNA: TGTGCCATCAGGACACAGGGGACCTCCTCCTACGAGCAGTACTTC
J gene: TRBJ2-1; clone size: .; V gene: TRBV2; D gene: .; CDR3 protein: CASSKAVSYNEQFF; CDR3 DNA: TGTGCCAGCAGTAAGGCCGTCTCCTACAATGAGCAGTTCTTC
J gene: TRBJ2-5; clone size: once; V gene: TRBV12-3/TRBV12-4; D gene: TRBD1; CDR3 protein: CASRADRVETQYF; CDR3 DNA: TGTGCCAGCAGGGCGGACAGGGTGGAGACCCAGTACTTC
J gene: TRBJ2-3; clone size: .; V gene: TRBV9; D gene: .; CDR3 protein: CASSEEGGTFSTDTQYF; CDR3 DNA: TGTGCCAGCAGCGAGGAGGGGGGGACATTTAGCACAGATACGCAGTATTTT
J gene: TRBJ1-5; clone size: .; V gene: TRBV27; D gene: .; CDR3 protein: CASSSQRRQPQHF; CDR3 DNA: TGTGCCAGCAGTTCACAGCGCCGGCAGCCCCAGCATTTT
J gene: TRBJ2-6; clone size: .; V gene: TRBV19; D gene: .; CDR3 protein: CASSPGANVLTF; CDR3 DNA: TGTGCCAGTAGCCCTGGGGCCAACGTCCTGACTTTC
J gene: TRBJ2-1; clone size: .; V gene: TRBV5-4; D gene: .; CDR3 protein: CASSPKSSYNEQFF; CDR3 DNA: TGTGCCAGCAGCCCAAAGAGCTCCTACAATGAGCAGTTCTTC
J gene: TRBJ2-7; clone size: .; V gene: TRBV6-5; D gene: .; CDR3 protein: CASRQGGGSYEQYF; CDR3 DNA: TGTGCCAGCAGACAGGGAGGGGGCTCCTACGAGCAGTACTTC
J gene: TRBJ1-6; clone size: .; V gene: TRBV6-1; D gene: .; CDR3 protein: CASSEHGGANNSPLHF; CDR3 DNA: TGTGCCAGCAGTGAACATGGAGGGGCAAATAATTCACCTCTCCACTTT
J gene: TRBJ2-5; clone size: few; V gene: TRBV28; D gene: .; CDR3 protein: CASRGTIWETQYF; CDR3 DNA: TGTGCCAGCAGGGGGACAATCTGGGAGACCCAGTACTTC
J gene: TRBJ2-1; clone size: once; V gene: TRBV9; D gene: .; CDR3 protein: CASSVGSQGSYNEQFF; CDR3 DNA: TGTGCCAGCAGCGTAGGGAGTCAGGGCTCCTACAATGAGCAGTTCTTC
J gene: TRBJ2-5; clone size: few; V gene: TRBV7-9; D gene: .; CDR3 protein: CASSLVETQYF; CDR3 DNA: TGTGCCAGCAGCTTAGTAGAGACCCAGTACTTC
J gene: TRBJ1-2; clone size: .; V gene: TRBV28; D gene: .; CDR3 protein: CASSPTGAGGYTF; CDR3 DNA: TGTGCCAGCAGCCCTACGGGGGCAGGGGGCTACACCTTC
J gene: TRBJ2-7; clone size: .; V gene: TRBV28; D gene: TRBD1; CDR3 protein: CASQRQGGNTYEQYF; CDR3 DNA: TGTGCCAGCCAGAGACAGGGGGGGAATACCTACGAGCAGTACTTC
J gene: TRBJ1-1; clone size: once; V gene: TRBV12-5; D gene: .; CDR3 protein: CASGTGSGTEAFF; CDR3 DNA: TGTGCTAGTGGTACCGGGTCCGGGACTGAAGCTTTCTTT
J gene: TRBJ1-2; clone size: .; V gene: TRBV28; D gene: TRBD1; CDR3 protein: CASSLTGGFYGYTF; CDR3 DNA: TGTGCCAGCAGCCTGACAGGGGGGTTCTATGGCTACACCTTC
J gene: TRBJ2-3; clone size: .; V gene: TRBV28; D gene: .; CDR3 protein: CASSFETHRTDTQYF; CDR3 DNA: TGTGCCAGCAGTTTCGAGACCCACCGCACAGATACGCAGTATTTT
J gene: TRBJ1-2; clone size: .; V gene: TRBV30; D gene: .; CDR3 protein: CAWTQDRVNTF; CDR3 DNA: TGTGCCTGGACCCAAGACCGTGTGAACACCTTC
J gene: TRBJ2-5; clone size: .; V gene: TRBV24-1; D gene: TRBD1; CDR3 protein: CATGTDRGQETQYF; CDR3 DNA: TGTGCCACCGGCACTGACAGGGGGCAAGAGACCCAGTACTTC
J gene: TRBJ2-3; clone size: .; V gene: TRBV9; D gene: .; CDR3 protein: CASSVGAFEDTQYF; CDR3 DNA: TGTGCCAGCAGCGTTGGAGCCTTTGAGGATACGCAGTATTTT
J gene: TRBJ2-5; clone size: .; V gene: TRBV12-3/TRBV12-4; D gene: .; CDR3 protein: CASSQLETQYF; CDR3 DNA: TGTGCCAGCAGCCAGCTGGAGACCCAGTACTTC
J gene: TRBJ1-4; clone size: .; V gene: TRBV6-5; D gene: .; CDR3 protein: CAPGRSFGNEKLFF; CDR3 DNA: TGTGCCCCCGGACGGAGTTTCGGTAATGAAAAACTGTTTTTT